This T cell receptor (beta chain) was observed in a study of blood T cell repertoires in COVID-19 (dated by TCRdb to 2019 to 2021). Describing the broader study: Samples from collaborators originated in the United States, Italy and Spain and spanned both the acute and convalescent phases of COVID-19. The material from the prospective study consisted of cDNA or gDNA derived from T cells, B-cell-depleted T cells, or PBMCs. Samples came from the ongoing ImmuneRACE study (first 160 participants) plus 1,254 subjects from 6 global collaborators. The repertoires were released in a freely available public database meant as a resource for research on the immune response to SARS-CoV-2. Nearly every sample came with metadata listing a de-identified subject ID, COVID-19 status, age in years and sex. Subjects who had been exposed to COVID-19, were actively infected with it, or had recovered from it provided the deeply sampled blood TCRbeta repertoires that made up the dataset. HLA class I and class II types, where available, came from metadata supplied by the sample provider rather than from assay-based typing. Points the paper makes about the study in general: The amount of clinical and demographic metadata varied by source and participant and was provided uncurated.

From the cysteine up to the phenylalanine, the CDR3 has a length of 14 residues. Only CDR3 DNA is held: 42 bases, read in frame from base 1. After removal of 2 bases from V and 4 bases from J, the junction retains 2 bases not matched to a gene. CDR1 and CDR2, looked up from the germline V gene, are SGHTA and FQGTGA. The immunoSEQ Assay, a bias-controlled multiplex PCR, was used to amplify TCRbeta CDR3 regions from genomic DNA. The authors' analysis ran thus. Within the assay, amplification of reference gene primers was used to estimate how many nucleated cells each sample contained. To quantify the absolute abundance of each unique TCRbeta CDR3 rearrangement, sequence reads were collapsed and filtered. For each sample, productive Simpson clonality was calculated as the square root of Simpson's diversity index across productive rearrangements. TCRdb stores this immuneACCESS table with in-frame sequences only. Part of the clones is absent; in the studies checked, under half of the shortfall reflects unresolved V genes, and no reason is known for the rest. V and J calls and clone size come straight from that table; D and trimming were deduced from the DNA. This sample is represented by 30,000 to 35,000 clones; about 90% of them were singletons. The ten largest clones add up to over 8% of the sample.

Collaborating institutions collected whole blood in K2EDTA tubes following their own protocols. Collaborator samples were shipped for TCRbeta analysis as frozen whole blood, isolated PBMCs, or DNA extracted from either sample type. Of note for this clone: Its target antigen remains unknown. One base away there is no much larger clone; base qualities are not given.

The chain is encoded by TRBV7-3 joined to TRBJ1-2; 9 middle bases align to TRBD1. The receptor was isolated from a human donor with active COVID-19. The donor label of this sample is uncertain. Material for sequencing was peripheral blood. The CDR3 here reads CASSLGQGSYGYTF. The nucleotide sequence is given as TGTGCCAGCAGCTTAGGACAGGGGTCCTATGGCTACACCTTC.